The clone carrying this T cell receptor (beta chain) was observed at least ten times. Its antigen is still unknown. Trimming pared 1 base from V and 4 bases from J, leaving 10 bases between. This CDR3 is 14 amino acids long. Germline values: CDR1 SGHRS, CDR2 YFSETQ. The entry originates in a study of neurological immune-mediated disorders. Study-wide results and limits: Sharing of CDR3 amino acid sequences among expanded clones across subjects was absent, suggesting private repertoires in all groups.

The unsorted libraries had their origin in 2 million PBMCs stored at -80 C. Synthesis of cDNA used 5'RACE (with 10-nucleotide random UMIs). TCRdb called the 5' RACE reads again in MiXCR, with one record for every CDR3 protein. The sample holds approximately 87,000 distinct CDR3 sequences; around 14% are singletons and the top ten take about 7%. This receptor was taken from a woman in her forties or fifties in good health. Sequencing used PBMCs. The V call is TRBV5-1, the J call TRBJ2-3; D remains ambiguous. The CDR3 protein is CASSLSGFPDTQYF. For the CDR3, the DNA is TGCGCCAGCAGCTTGTCTGGATTTCCAGATACGCAGTATTTT.